A selection of T cell receptor beta chains follows, all from one sample in a study of CD8 T cells in Susac syndrome. One entry per CDR3 protein results from TCRdb running MiXCR on the immunoSEQ multiplex PCR reads. The sample consists of around 99,000 distinct CDR3 sequences, 90% to 96% of them appearing once. Material for sequencing was CD4+ T cells from PBMCs. The receptors come from a human donor in good health. Both conserved end residues are part of each CDR3.

j_gene	v_gene	CDR3aa
TRBJ1-1	TRBV3-1	CASSHSDRDTEAFF
TRBJ1-2	TRBV14	CASSPYGENYGYTF
TRBJ1-5	TRBV7-2	CASSLAQTGGNQPQHF
TRBJ2-1	TRBV7-9	CASSLTSGEQFF
TRBJ1-5	TRBV2	CASSLGQVSNQPQHF
TRBJ2-5	TRBV6-6	CASSTSGRGETQYF
TRBJ2-3	TRBV7-9	CASSLPTGGFDTQYF
TRBJ2-7	TRBV18	CASSPERTGTHEQYF
TRBJ2-1	TRBV27	CASSFRRGGTGERNEQFF
TRBJ2-3	TRBV28	CASSSERESTDTQYF
TRBJ2-1	TRBV12-3/TRBV12-4	CASSLRTLAGDEQFF
TRBJ2-1	TRBV19	CASRWDRDNEQFF
TRBJ1-2	TRBV18	CASSPGHTANYGYTF
TRBJ2-1	TRBV5-1	CASSSTGDSYNEQFF
TRBJ1-1	TRBV2	CASSNNPGQGAKGAFF
TRBJ1-3	TRBV11-1	CASSSRRTEGNTIYF
TRBJ1-1	TRBV24-1	CATSDSTDKPLTEAFF
TRBJ2-3	TRBV6-5	CASRARPSTDTQYF
TRBJ2-5	TRBV2	CASSGPRDQYF
TRBJ2-3	TRBV29-1	CSPWGGQGYTDTQYF
TRBJ2-6	TRBV28	CASDGASGANVLTF
TRBJ2-1	TRBV14	CASSPRDHQRYNEQFF
TRBJ1-2	TRBV2	CASTAGGFYGYTF
TRBJ2-4	TRBV6-5	CASSYSHGSSTKNIQYF
TRBJ2-5	TRBV7-3	CASSFQPGPETQYF
TRBJ2-3	TRBV28	CASSGTFGANLKTTDTQYF
TRBJ2-5	TRBV5-1	CASSLGAGTSTFRQYF
TRBJ1-2	TRBV29-1	CSVDPQGGRFGYTF
TRBJ2-5	TRBV18	CASSPRVGETQYF
TRBJ1-1	TRBV5-1	CASSLERWGTEAFF
TRBJ1-1	TRBV7-2	CASSPGRGAFF
TRBJ2-2	TRBV14	CASSQAAGELFF
TRBJ2-1	TRBV7-2	CASSLGYNEQFF
TRBJ2-7	TRBV5-1	CASSSGQGGYEQYF
TRBJ2-5	TRBV3-1	CASSRPTRWETQYF